The 26 T cell receptor beta chains below were found in one sample sequenced in a study of blood T cell repertoires in COVID-19. The repertoire was sequenced with immunoSEQ multiplex PCR; TCRdb's copy has only in-frame clones and lacks some. The table shows some 110,000 clones, with about 85% occurring only once. Sequencing was performed on peripheral blood. The receptors stem from a man aged 45-60 years with acute or convalescent COVID-19.

The CDR3 DNA is TGTGCCAGCGGAAAGGCGGGAGTGACTGAAGCTTTCTTT. This translates into CASGKAGVTEAFF. This chain joins TRBV25-1 and TRBJ1-1, with D unresolved. Trimming shortened V by 8 bases and J by 5 bases, and 15 bases separated the two germline ends. The CDR3 runs to 13 residues. The germline gives CDR1 MGHDK, CDR2 SYGVNS. Combining the CDR3 with reference TRBV25-1 and TRBJ1-1 gives the whole variable domain EADIYQTPRYLVIGTGKKITLECSQTMGHDKMYWYQQDPGMELHLIHYSYGVNSTEKGDLSSESTVSRIRTEHFPLTLESARPSHTSQYLCASGKAGVTEAFFGQGTRLTVV.

This rearrangement joins TRBV9 to TRBJ1-2; D uncertain. The germline V gene encodes CDR1 SGDLS and CDR2 YYNGEE. The CDR3 is made up of 17 amino acids. Trimming stripped 3 bases from V and 1 base from J, with 19 bases between. The CDR3 nucleotides are TGTGCCAGCAGCGGACGGGCAGGAGGAGGCCTTAACTATGGCTACACCTTC. As protein: CASSGRAGGGLNYGYTF.

V usage is TRBV25-1 and J usage is TRBJ1-2, with D possibly TRBD1 on 6 matching bases. The CDR3 is 13 amino acids. Trimming pared 6 bases from V and 3 bases from J, leaving 11 bases between. The germline CDR1 and CDR2 sequences are MGHDK and SYGVNS. CDR3 protein: CASSASGDYGYTF. In nucleotides, the CDR3 is TGTGCCAGCAGCGCCTCAGGGGACTATGGCTACACCTTC.

The V gene is TRBV5-4, the J gene TRBJ2-1; D is undetermined. The CDR3 extends over 12 amino acids. The germline V and J ends were trimmed by 0 bases and 7 bases, with 5 bases remaining between them. Germline V gene sequence: CDR1 SGHNT, CDR2 YYREEE (reference sequence). This CDR3 is CASSLGGNEQFF. The CDR3 region has the DNA TGTGCCAGCAGCTTGGGCGGAAATGAGCAGTTCTTC.

This rearrangement joins TRBV27 to TRBJ2-1, with D uncertain. CDR3 length: 15 residues. Germline V gene data show CDR1 as MNHEY and CDR2 as SMNVEV (reference sequence). Trimming took off 4 bases at V and 7 bases at J, with 17 bases between the two ends. The CDR3 is CASSSFLGRSNEQFF. The CDR3 DNA reads as TGTGCCAGCAGTTCTTTTCTGGGCAGGTCGAATGAGCAGTTCTTC.

This chain connects TRBV18 to TRBJ2-1, with D unresolved. The CDR3 runs 13 residues. Germline V gene sequence: CDR1 KGHSH, CDR2 LQKENI. V lost 3 bases and J 2 bases, leaving 5 bases between the germline ends. The chain's CDR3 is CASSPPAYNEQFF. In nucleotides, the CDR3 is TGTGCCAGCTCACCCCCGGCCTACAATGAGCAGTTCTTC.

The CDR3 DNA reads as TGTGCCAGCAGCCAAGGAGACAGATACGAGCAGTACTTC. Residues: CASSQGDRYEQYF. The chain joins TRBV5-6 to TRBJ2-7; D might be TRBD1 (5 bases). Germline V gene lookup returns CDR1 SGHDT and CDR2 YYEEEE. This CDR3 contains 13 residues. V lost 4 bases, J lost 4 bases, and 12 bases lay in between. The complete variable domain, with remaining parts taken from reference TRBV5-6 and TRBJ2-7, reads DAGVTQSPTHLIKTRGQQVTLRCSPKSGHDTVSWYQQALGQGPQFIFQYYEEEERQRGNFPDRFSGHQFPNYSSELNVNALLLGDSALYLCASSQGDRYEQYFGPGTRLTVT.

The chain is built from TRBV5-1 and TRBJ2-2; TRBD2 is a possible D gene (5 bases). Germline V CDR1 and CDR2: SGHRS, YFSETQ. The CDR3 loop spans 13 amino acids. V lost 2 bases and J 6 bases, leaving 8 bases between the germline ends. This chain's CDR3 is CASSFSGSGELFF. The CDR3 bases are TGCGCCAGCAGCTTTTCGGGATCCGGGGAGCTGTTTTTT.

This clone was detected only a few times. The chain has TRBV11-2 and TRBJ2-1; TRBD2 might be the D (5 bases). The CDR3 sequence is 15 residues long. The ends were cut back, 5 bases at V and 0 bases at J, with 11 bases in the middle. Per the germline V gene, CDR1 is SGHAT and CDR2 is FQNNGV. Here the CDR3 DNA reads TGTGCCAGCAGCGCCGGGGATAGCTCCTACAATGAGCAGTTCTTC. It encodes CASSAGDSSYNEQFF.

V is TRBV5-1 and J is TRBJ2-6, with D hard to call. Trimming took 1 base from V and 1 from J, leaving 12 bases between them. The germline CDR1 and CDR2 sequences are SGHRS and YFSETQ. This CDR3 is built from 17 residues. This chain's CDR3 is CASSLTVQVSGANVLTF. CDR3 DNA sequence: TGCGCCAGCAGCTTGACAGTGCAGGTTTCTGGGGCCAACGTCCTGACTTTC.

The chain joins TRBV24-1 to TRBJ2-5; 9 nucleotides align to TRBD2. The V segment lost 8 bases and the J segment 1 base; nucleotides outside the gene matches: 10. Germline V gene lookup returns CDR1 KGHDR and CDR2 SFDVKD. This CDR3 contains 16 residues. In DNA, the CDR3 is TGTGCCACCACTCCTCCCCTAGCGGGATGCCAAGAGACCCAGTACTTC. Protein sequence: CATTPPLAGCQETQYF.

The V call is TRBV15, the J call TRBJ1-2; 7 nucleotides align to TRBD1. The germline gives CDR1 LNHNV, CDR2 YYDKDF (reference sequence). V trimming: 5 bases; J trimming: 6 bases; junction bases outside the gene matches: 9. The CDR3 has 14 amino acids. This chain's CDR3 is CATSAGTEYDGYTF. The CDR3 region has the DNA TGTGCCACCAGCGCCGGGACAGAGTACGATGGCTACACCTTC.

This clone has just one count. This chain joins TRBV2 and TRBJ2-1; D call uncertain. The V gene lost 4 bases and the J gene lost 7 bases, with 11 bases spanning the gap. The CDR3 contains 13 residues. The germline V gene has CDR1 SNHLY and CDR2 FYNNEI. The CDR3: CASSAPGGNEQFF. The CDR3 region has the DNA TGTGCCAGCAGTGCTCCGGGTGGGAATGAGCAGTTCTTC.

The rearrangement links TRBV20-1 to TRBJ2-1; 9 nucleotides match TRBD1. CDR3 length equals 11 residues. Trimming cost V 5 bases and J 15 bases; bases outside gene matches: 8. Germline CDR1 reads DFQATT; CDR2 reads SNEGSKA (reference sequence). The CDR3 sequence is CSAQDRGAVFF. CDR3 coding DNA: TGCAGTGCTCAGGACAGGGGAGCTGTGTTCTTC.

The chain joins TRBV5-1 to TRBJ1-4; D gene ambiguous. Trimming shortened V by 5 bases and J by 3 bases, and 11 bases separated the two germline ends. CDR3 length equals 14 residues. Germline V gene lookup returns CDR1 SGHRS and CDR2 YFSETQ. In DNA, the CDR3 is TGCGCCAGCAGGAGGAGGGATGCTAATGAAAAACTGTTTTTT. Translation gives CASRRRDANEKLFF.

The gene calls are TRBV19 and TRBJ1-4; D gene uncertain. Per the germline V gene, CDR1 is LNHDA and CDR2 is SQIVND (reference sequence). The V gene lost 5 bases and the J gene lost 1 base, with 8 bases spanning the gap. This CDR3 comprises 14 residues. Written as DNA, the CDR3 is TGTGCCAGTAGTCCAGGTGGAACTAATGAAAAACTGTTTTTT. Protein sequence: CASSPGGTNEKLFF.

The chain uses TRBV29-1 and TRBJ2-1; D is perhaps TRBD1 (6 bases). Trimming took 7 bases from V and 0 from J, leaving 10 bases between them. CDR3 size: 13 residues. Per the germline V gene, CDR1 is SQVTM and CDR2 is ANQGSEA. The CDR3 DNA reads as TGCAGCGGGGACACGAGCTCCTACAATGAGCAGTTCTTC. Protein sequence: CSGDTSSYNEQFF.

This clone was counted between two and nine times. The same CDR3 is also encoded by other DNA sequences in this sample. The chain combines TRBV27 with TRBJ2-7, with TRBD2 matching 10 bases. The CDR3 has 15 residues. Unmatched junction bases numbered 9, after V lost 6 bases and J lost 4 bases. CDR1 and CDR2 (germline): MNHEY, SMNVEV (reference sequence). CDR3 DNA sequence: TGTGCCAGCAGCTCTCGACTAGCGGGCTTATACGAGCAGTACTTC. Its translation: CASSSRLAGLYEQYF.

The CDR3 sequence is CASSLGTGPYNEQFF. The CDR3 nucleotides are TGTGCCAGCAGTTTGGGGACAGGACCTTACAATGAGCAGTTCTTC. The chain is built from TRBV28 and TRBJ2-1; 8 bases align to TRBD1. CDR1 is MDHEN, CDR2 SYDVKM, per germline. Trimming removed 3 bases from V and 4 bases from J; junction bases left unmatched: 5. This CDR3 comprises 15 residues.

This chain joins TRBV23-1 and TRBJ2-6; the D gene is possibly TRBD2 (6 bases). TRBV23-1 is classed as an ORF, of uncertain function. Trimming pared 8 bases from V and 0 bases from J, leaving 20 bases between. The CDR3 is made up of 18 amino acids. This CDR3 reads CASLKGRGRFSGANVLTF. The CDR3 DNA is TGCGCCAGCCTTAAGGGGCGGGGCAGATTCTCTGGGGCCAACGTCCTGACTTTC.

This chain links TRBV7-9 with TRBJ2-1, with D maybe TRBD2 (6 bases). The ends were cut back, 8 bases at V and 7 bases at J, with 15 bases in the middle. The CDR3 is 13 amino acids. Germline V gene data show CDR1 as SEHNR and CDR2 as FQNEAQ (reference sequence). The CDR3 region has the DNA TGTGCCAGCTCAGGGAGGTCATGGAATGAGCAGTTCTTC. Translation: CASSGRSWNEQFF.

The rearrangement joins TRBV5-4 to TRBJ2-5; 12 nucleotides line up with TRBD2. V lost 1 base to trimming and J lost 4 bases; unmatched junction nucleotides: 5. The CDR3 has 16 amino acids. Germline assignment: CDR1 SGHNT and CDR2 YYREEE (reference sequence). The chain's CDR3 is CASSLRTSGNGETQYF. CDR3 nucleotide sequence: TGTGCCAGCAGCTTGCGGACTAGCGGGAATGGAGAGACCCAGTACTTC.

This CDR3 is CASSRNTGPNQPQHF. The CDR3, as DNA: TGTGCCAGCAGCCGAAATACAGGGCCAAATCAGCCCCAGCATTTT. The rearrangement uses TRBV4-2 and TRBJ1-5; TRBD1 is a possible D gene (6 bases). Deletions cut 4 bases from V and 4 bases from J, with 14 bases between. Germline lookup yields CDR1 LGHNA and CDR2 YNFKEQ. The CDR3 length is 15 residues.

The rearrangement links TRBV6-5 to TRBJ1-6, with a tentative D call TRBD1 (5 bases). The CDR3 is 14 amino acids. Trimming took 0 bases from V and 10 from J, leaving 10 bases between them. Germline V gene sequence: CDR1 MNHEY, CDR2 SVGAGI. For the CDR3, the DNA is TGTGCCAGCAGTTACTCACCAGGGCGATCACCCCTCCACTTT. Encoded protein: CASSYSPGRSPLHF.

The V call is TRBV9, the J call TRBJ2-2, with 8 bases matching TRBD2. This CDR3 region has 16 residues. CDR1 SGDLS and CDR2 YYNGEE come from the germline V gene. Trimming cost V 4 bases and J 3 bases; bases outside gene matches: 8. The CDR3 reads CASSSSRGGYTGELFF. The CDR3 DNA is TGTGCCAGCAGCTCCTCCCGGGGGGGCTACACCGGGGAGCTGTTTTTT.

Details on this clone: The sample carries other DNA sequences with the same CDR3. The rearrangement joins TRBV9 to TRBJ2-3; 8 nucleotides agree with TRBD2. After removal of 3 bases from V and 0 bases from J, the junction contained 0 bases not matched to a gene. There are 14 residues in the CDR3. Germline V gene data show CDR1 as SGDLS and CDR2 as YYNGEE. The CDR3 sequence is CASSASGSTDTQYF. In nucleotides, the CDR3 is TGTGCCAGCAGCGCTAGCGGGAGCACAGATACGCAGTATTTT.